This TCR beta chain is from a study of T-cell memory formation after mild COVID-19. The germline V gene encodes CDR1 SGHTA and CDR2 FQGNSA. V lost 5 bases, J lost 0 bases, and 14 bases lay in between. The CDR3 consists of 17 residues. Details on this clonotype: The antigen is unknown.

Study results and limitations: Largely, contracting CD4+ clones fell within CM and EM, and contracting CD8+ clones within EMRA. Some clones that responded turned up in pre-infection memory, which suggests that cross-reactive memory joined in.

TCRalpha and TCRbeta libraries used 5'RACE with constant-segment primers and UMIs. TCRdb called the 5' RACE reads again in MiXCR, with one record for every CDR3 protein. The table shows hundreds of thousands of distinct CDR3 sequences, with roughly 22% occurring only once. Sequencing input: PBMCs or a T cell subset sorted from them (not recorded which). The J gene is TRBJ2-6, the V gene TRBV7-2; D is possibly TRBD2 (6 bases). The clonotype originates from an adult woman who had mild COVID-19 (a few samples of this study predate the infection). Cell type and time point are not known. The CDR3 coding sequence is TGTGCCAGCAGCCTCGGAGGGAAAGCCTCTGGGGCCAACGTCCTGACTTTC. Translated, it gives CASSLGGKASGANVLTF. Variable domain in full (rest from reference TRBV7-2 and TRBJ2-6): GAGVSQSPSNKVTEKGKDVELRCDPISGHTALYWYRQSLGQGLEFLIYFQGNSAPDKSGLPSDRFSAERTGGSVSTLTIQRTQQEDSAVYLCASSLGGKASGANVLTFGAGSRLTVL.